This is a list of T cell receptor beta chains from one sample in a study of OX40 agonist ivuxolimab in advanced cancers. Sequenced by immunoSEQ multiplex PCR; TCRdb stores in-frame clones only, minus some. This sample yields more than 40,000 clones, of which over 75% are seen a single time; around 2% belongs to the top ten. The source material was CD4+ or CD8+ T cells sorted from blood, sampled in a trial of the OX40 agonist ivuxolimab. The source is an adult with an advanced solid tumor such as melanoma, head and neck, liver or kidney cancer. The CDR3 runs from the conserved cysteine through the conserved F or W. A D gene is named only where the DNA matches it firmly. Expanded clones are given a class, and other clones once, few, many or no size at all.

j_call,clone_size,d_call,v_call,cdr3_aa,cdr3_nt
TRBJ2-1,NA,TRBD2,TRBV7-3,CASSPIGLAGYNEQFF,TGTGCCAGCAGCCCGATAGGTCTAGCGGGCTACAATGAGCAGTTCTTC
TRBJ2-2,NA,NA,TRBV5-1,CASTWVGNTGELFF,TGCGCCAGCACCTGGGTAGGGAACACCGGGGAGCTGTTTTTT
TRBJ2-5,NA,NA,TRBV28,CASSLYRTLGRLERETQYF,TGTGCCAGCAGTTTATACAGGACACTAGGTAGACTAGAGAGGGAGACCCAGTACTTC
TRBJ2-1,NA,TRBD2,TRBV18,CASSPRGLAGVTYEQFF,TGTGCCAGCTCACCGCGCGGCCTAGCGGGGGTAACGTATGAGCAGTTCTTC
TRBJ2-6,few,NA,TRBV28,CASRRGASSGANVLTF,TGTGCCAGCAGGCGAGGGGCAAGCTCTGGGGCCAACGTCCTGACTTTC
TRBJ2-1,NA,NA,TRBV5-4,CAATLVNEQFF,TGTGCCGCCACACTAGTAAATGAGCAGTTCTTC
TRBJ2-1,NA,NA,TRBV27,CASSLLGYEQFF,TGTGCCAGCAGTCTACTGGGATATGAGCAGTTCTTC
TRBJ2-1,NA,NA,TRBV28,CASSFSRLPLRYNEQFF,TGTGCCAGCAGTTTCAGCCGTTTACCGCTCAGATACAATGAGCAGTTCTTC
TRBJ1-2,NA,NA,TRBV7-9,CASSLIGRGANYGYTF,TGTGCCAGCAGCTTAATCGGGAGGGGAGCTAACTATGGCTACACCTTC
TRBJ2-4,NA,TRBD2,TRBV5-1,CASSLGRLAGRIQYF,TGCGCCAGCAGCTTGGGTAGACTAGCGGGAAGGATTCAGTACTTC
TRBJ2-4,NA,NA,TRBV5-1,CASSLVPASLAKNIQYF,TGCGCCAGCAGCTTGGTTCCGGCCTCGTTAGCCAAAAACATTCAGTACTTC
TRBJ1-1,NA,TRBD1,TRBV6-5,CASSKQGLNTEAFF,TGTGCCAGCAGTAAACAGGGGCTGAACACTGAAGCTTTCTTT
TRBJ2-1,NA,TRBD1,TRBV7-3,CASSQQGASEQFF,TGTGCCAGCAGCCAACAGGGGGCAAGTGAGCAGTTCTTC
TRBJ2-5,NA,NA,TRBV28,CASSFWGEETQYF,TGTGCCAGCAGTTTTTGGGGGGAAGAGACCCAGTACTTC
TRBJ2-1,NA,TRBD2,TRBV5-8,CASSYEGLAGYNEQFF,TGTGCCAGCAGCTATGAGGGACTAGCGGGGTACAATGAGCAGTTCTTC
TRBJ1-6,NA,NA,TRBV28,CASRQVLNSPLHF,TGTGCCAGCAGACAGGTTTTGAATTCACCCCTCCACTTT
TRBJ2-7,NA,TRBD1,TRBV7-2,CASSGTGGNYEQYF,TGTGCCAGCAGCGGTACAGGGGGCAACTACGAGCAGTACTTC
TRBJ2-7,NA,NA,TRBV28,CASSFSQYEQYF,TGTGCCAGCAGTTTCTCACAATACGAGCAGTACTTC
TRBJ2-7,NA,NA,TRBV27,CASSPTARLSSYEQYF,TGTGCCAGCAGCCCCACGGCGCGCCTAAGCTCCTACGAGCAGTACTTC
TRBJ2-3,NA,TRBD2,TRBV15,CATSRDRTSGRAPGRTQYF,TGTGCCACCAGCAGAGATCGGACTAGCGGGAGAGCCCCGGGGCGGACGCAGTATTTT
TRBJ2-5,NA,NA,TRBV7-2,CASSYGRGETQYF,TGTGCCAGCAGTTACGGACGGGGAGAGACCCAGTACTTC
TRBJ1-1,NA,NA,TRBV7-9,CASSPRDGLSEAFF,TGTGCCAGCAGCCCACGTGACGGACTGTCTGAAGCTTTCTTT
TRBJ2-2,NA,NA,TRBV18,CASSELGGCTGELFF,TGTGCCAGCTCAGAGCTTGGAGGCTGCACCGGGGAGCTGTTTTTT
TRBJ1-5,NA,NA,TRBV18,CASSLRQDYQPQHF,TGTGCCAGCTCACTGAGACAAGACTATCAGCCCCAGCATTTT
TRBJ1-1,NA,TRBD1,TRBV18,CASSITGGAEAFF,TGTGCCAGCTCAATCACAGGGGGGGCTGAAGCTTTCTTT